The rows below give T cell receptor beta chains drawn from one sample of a study of blood T cell repertoires in COVID-19. TCRdb keeps only in-frame clones here, not all; method: immunoSEQ multiplex PCR. Of 25,000 to 30,000 clones in the sample, more than 75% are singletons; the top ten hold 8% to 9%. Sequencing was done on a sample of peripheral blood. These receptors all stem from an older man with active or convalescent COVID-19. Each CDR3 is given with its conserved first and last residue. D genes are given only for firm matches. Clone size is not always given. Where it is, it says once, few, many or a class for expanded clones.

v_call	clone_size	j_call	d_call	cdr3_nt	cdr3_aa
TRBV5-1	.	TRBJ1-1	.	TGCGCCAGCAGCTTGGAATTAGGGGTTACTGAAGCTTTCTTT	CASSLELGVTEAFF
TRBV3-1/TRBV3-2	.	TRBJ2-3	.	TGTGCCAGCAGCCAAGTGGTAAGCTCCGATACGCAGTATTTT	CASSQVVSSDTQYF
TRBV7-2	.	TRBJ2-2	.	TGTGCCAGCAGCTTAGTTCGGACACTGAACACCGGGGAGCTGTTTTTT	CASSLVRTLNTGELFF
TRBV3-1/TRBV3-2	once	TRBJ2-3	TRBD2	TGTGCCAGCAGTTTACTAGCGGGGGGCCCAGATACGCAGTATTTT	CASSLLAGGPDTQYF
TRBV5-1	.	TRBJ1-1	.	TGCGCCAGCAGCATGAGACACATGAACACTGAAGCTTTCTTT	CASSMRHMNTEAFF
TRBV5-1	few	TRBJ2-7	.	TGCGCCAGCAGCCGCGATAGCTACGAGCAGTACTTC	CASSRDSYEQYF
TRBV19	.	TRBJ2-1	TRBD2	TGTGCCAGTAGTATAGCTAGCGGGAGGATGAATGAGCAGTTCTTC	CASSIASGRMNEQFF
TRBV7-8	.	TRBJ1-5	.	TGTGCCAGCAGCTTAGGAGGTCTCGGTCAGGGCCAGCCCCAGCATTTT	CASSLGGLGQGQPQHF
TRBV11-2	once	TRBJ2-2	.	TGTGCCAGCAGCCTCGCCCGGGAGCGTGCGAACACCGGGGAGCTGTTTTTT	CASSLARERANTGELFF
TRBV7-2	.	TRBJ2-2	TRBD2	TGTGCCAGCAGCTTGAGGGCCTTAGCGGGGGGGCGCGTCACCGGGGAGCTGTTTTTT	CASSLRALAGGRVTGELFF
TRBV7-2	.	TRBJ1-5	.	TGTGCCAGCAGCTTAGTGGGCAGGGGAGATCATCAGCCCCAGCATTTT	CASSLVGRGDHQPQHF
TRBV5-4	.	TRBJ2-5	.	TGTGCCAGCAGCGCCGACTCCCAGGGGACCCAGTACTTC	CASSADSQGTQYF
TRBV7-3	.	TRBJ2-1	TRBD2	TGTGCCAGCAGCGATACTAGCGACAATGAGCAGTTCTTC	CASSDTSDNEQFF
TRBV19	.	TRBJ2-2	.	TGTGCCAGTAGTATGCGGGGTACGAACACCGGGGAGCTGTTTTTT	CASSMRGTNTGELFF
TRBV27	.	TRBJ1-1	.	TGTGCCAGCAGTTTAATTCCGGGAAACACTGAAGCTTTCTTT	CASSLIPGNTEAFF
TRBV7-2	once	TRBJ2-7	.	TGTGCCAGCAGCCCGAACTTCTCCTACGAGCAGTACTTC	CASSPNFSYEQYF
TRBV3-1/TRBV3-2	.	TRBJ2-2	TRBD1	TGTGCCAGCAGCCAACGCCGGGACAGGGGTGGCCGGGAGCTGTTTTTT	CASSQRRDRGGRELFF
TRBV12-3/TRBV12-4	.	TRBJ1-2	.	TGTGCCAGCAGCCAGGGTCCCTATGGCTACACCTTC	CASSQGPYGYTF
TRBV19	.	TRBJ1-1	.	TGTGCCAGTAGTATATTCCCACCTATTGAAGCTTTCTTT	CASSIFPPIEAFF
TRBV6-2/TRBV6-3	.	TRBJ2-6	.	TGTGCCAGCAGTTACTGGGGCGCGGAGGGGGCCAACGTCCTGACTTTC	CASSYWGAEGANVLTF
TRBV19	once	TRBJ2-5	TRBD1	TGTGCCAGTAGTAAGGACAGGGGGCGACGGGAGACCCAGTACTTC	CASSKDRGRRETQYF
TRBV4-1	.	TRBJ1-2	TRBD1	TGCGCCAGCAGCCAACAAGACAGGGCTGAAGGCTATGGCTACACCTTC	CASSQQDRAEGYGYTF
TRBV5-1	.	TRBJ1-1	.	TGCGCCAGCAGCTTGGAGCTGAACACTGAAGCTTTCTTT	CASSLELNTEAFF
TRBV10-3	.	TRBJ1-3	.	TGTGCCCTTACGAAGAGCTCTGGAAACACCATATATTTT	CALTKSSGNTIYF
TRBV19	once	TRBJ1-6	.	TGTGCCAGTAGGGGGAGCTCCTATAATTCACCCCTCCACTTT	CASRGSSYNSPLHF
TRBV5-6	.	TRBJ1-2	.	TGTGCCAGCAACGCGGGACGGCCCGCCTATGGCTACACCTTC	CASNAGRPAYGYTF
TRBV11-2	.	TRBJ2-3	.	TGTGCCAGCAGCAACCCGGGGGGCGCCGGCACAGATACGCAGTATTTT	CASSNPGGAGTDTQYF
TRBV6-2/TRBV6-3	.	TRBJ1-1	.	TGTGCCAGCAGTTACACTCGACAGATGAACACTGAAGCTTTCTTT	CASSYTRQMNTEAFF
TRBV7-9	.	TRBJ1-6	.	TGTGCCAGCAGCCAACAGGCTTCACCCCTCCACTTT	CASSQQASPLHF
TRBV18	.	TRBJ2-7	TRBD2	TGTGCCAGCTCACCGACTAGCGGAACACGCGAGCAGTACTTC	CASSPTSGTREQYF
TRBV7-2	.	TRBJ2-7	.	TGTGCCAGCAGCTTAGGCGGCAGTACCTACGAGCAGTACTTC	CASSLGGSTYEQYF
TRBV6-5	.	TRBJ1-2	.	TGTGCCAGCAGTTCCCTCTATGGCTACACCTTC	CASSSLYGYTF
TRBV7-8	.	TRBJ1-5	TRBD1	TGTGCCAGCAGCCTACTCAGGGGGACCGAGCCCCAGCATTTT	CASSLLRGTEPQHF
TRBV6-5	.	TRBJ2-3	TRBD2	TGTGCCAGCAGTTCAGGACTAGCGGGGGATACAGATACGCAGTATTTT	CASSSGLAGDTDTQYF
TRBV7-3	.	TRBJ2-6	TRBD1	TGTGCCAGCAGCCCACGACAGGGGGCTGGGGCCAACGTCCTGACTTTC	CASSPRQGAGANVLTF
TRBV15	.	TRBJ2-1	.	TGTGCCACCAGCAGAGAATTCGGGGGAGTCACCCACAATGAGCAGTTCTTC	CATSREFGGVTHNEQFF
TRBV7-2	.	TRBJ2-2	TRBD1	TGTGCCAGCAGCTTAACGGGACAGCCCTTCAACACCGGGGAGCTGTTTTTT	CASSLTGQPFNTGELFF
TRBV2	.	TRBJ2-2	.	TGTGCCAGCAGTGACGCCCGGAGCACCGGGGAGCTGTTTTTT	CASSDARSTGELFF
TRBV3-1/TRBV3-2	.	TRBJ1-4	.	TGTGCCAGCAGCCGAGGTGAAAAACTGTTTTTT	CASSRGEKLFF
TRBV28	.	TRBJ2-1	TRBD2	TGTGCCAGCAGGGACAGCCAGGGACTAGCGGGGCAGTTCTTC	CASRDSQGLAGQFF
TRBV18	.	TRBJ1-1	.	TGTGCCAGCTCACCTTTACAGGGAAGGGCTGAAGCTTTCTTT	CASSPLQGRAEAFF
TRBV6-5	.	TRBJ2-1	TRBD2	TGTGCCAGCAGTTACTCGCTAGCGGGGAACAATGAGCAGTTCTTC	CASSYSLAGNNEQFF
TRBV5-6	.	TRBJ1-1	TRBD1	TGTGCCAGCAGCTTATCGGGACAGGGGGCTAGATTTCGTGATGGTGAAGCTTTCTTT	CASSLSGQGARFRDGEAFF
TRBV11-2	.	TRBJ1-3	.	TGTGCCAGCAGACTAGGGGGTCCTGGAAACACCATATATTTT	CASRLGGPGNTIYF
TRBV19	.	TRBJ2-3	TRBD1	TGTGCCAGTGGGGGCATCGCAGGGGGCCCGATGAATACGCAGTATTTT	CASGGIAGGPMNTQYF
TRBV25-1	.	TRBJ2-2	.	TGTGCCAGCAGTCGGGTCGGGGAGCTGTTTTTT	CASSRVGELFF
TRBV3-1/TRBV3-2	.	TRBJ1-5	.	TGTGCCAGCAGCCAAGGGGCAGGCCACAATCAGCCCCAGCATTTT	CASSQGAGHNQPQHF
TRBV4-3	.	TRBJ2-1	.	TGCGCCAGCAGCCAAGATCTTAGCAGGGGCCACAATGAGCAGTTCTTC	CASSQDLSRGHNEQFF
TRBV18	.	TRBJ2-2	TRBD1	TGTGCCAGCTCTGGCCAGGGGGCGCCCACCGGGGAGCTGTTTTTT	CASSGQGAPTGELFF
TRBV2	.	TRBJ2-3	TRBD2	TGTGCCAGCAGAATACTAGCGGGCCGGGGCCCAGATACGCAGTATTTT	CASRILAGRGPDTQYF
TRBV7-9	once	TRBJ1-4	.	TGTGCCAGCAGTTCCACCGGGATTAATGAAAAACTGTTTTTT	CASSSTGINEKLFF
TRBV18	.	TRBJ1-1	.	TGTGCCAGCTCACCAGCGTCAGGGGACACTGAAGCTTTCTTT	CASSPASGDTEAFF